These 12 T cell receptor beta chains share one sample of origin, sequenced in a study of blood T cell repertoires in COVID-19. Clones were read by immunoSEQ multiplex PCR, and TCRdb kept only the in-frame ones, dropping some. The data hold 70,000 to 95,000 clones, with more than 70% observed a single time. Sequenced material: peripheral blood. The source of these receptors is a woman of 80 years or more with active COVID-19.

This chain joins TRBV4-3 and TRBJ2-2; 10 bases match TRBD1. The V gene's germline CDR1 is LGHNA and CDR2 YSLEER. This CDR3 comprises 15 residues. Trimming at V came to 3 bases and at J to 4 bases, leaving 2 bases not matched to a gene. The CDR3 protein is CASSQTGGITGELFF. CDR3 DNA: TGCGCCAGCAGCCAGACAGGGGGCATCACCGGGGAGCTGTTTTTT.

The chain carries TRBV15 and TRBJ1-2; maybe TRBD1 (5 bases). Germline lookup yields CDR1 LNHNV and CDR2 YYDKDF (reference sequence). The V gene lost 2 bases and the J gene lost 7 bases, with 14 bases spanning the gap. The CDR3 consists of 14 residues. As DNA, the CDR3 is TGTGCCACCAGCAGACAGGGATTTTATTCTGGCTACACCTTC. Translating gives CATSRQGFYSGYTF.

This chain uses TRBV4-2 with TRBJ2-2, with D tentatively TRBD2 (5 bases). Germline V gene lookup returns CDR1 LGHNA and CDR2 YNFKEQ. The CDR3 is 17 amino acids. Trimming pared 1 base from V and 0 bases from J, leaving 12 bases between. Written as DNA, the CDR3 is TGTGCCAGCAGCCAAGCAAGCTGGGAGCCGAACACCGGGGAGCTGTTTTTT. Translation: CASSQASWEPNTGELFF.

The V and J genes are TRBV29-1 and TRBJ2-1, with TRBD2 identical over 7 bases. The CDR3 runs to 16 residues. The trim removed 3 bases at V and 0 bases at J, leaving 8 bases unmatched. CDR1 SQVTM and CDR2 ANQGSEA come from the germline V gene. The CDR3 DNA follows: TGCAGCGTTGATGATGGGAGGGCGAGCTCCTACAATGAGCAGTTCTTC. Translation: CSVDDGRASSYNEQFF.

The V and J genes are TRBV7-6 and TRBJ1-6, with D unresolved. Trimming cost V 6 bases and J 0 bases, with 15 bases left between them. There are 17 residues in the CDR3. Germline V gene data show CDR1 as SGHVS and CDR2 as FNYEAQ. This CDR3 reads CASSPIGGRSYNSPLHF. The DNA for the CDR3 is TGTGCCAGCAGTCCGATAGGAGGTCGCTCCTATAATTCACCCCTCCACTTT. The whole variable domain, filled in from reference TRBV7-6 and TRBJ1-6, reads GAGVSQSPRYKVTKRGQDVALRCDPISGHVSLYWYRQALGQGPEFLTYFNYEAQQDKSGLPNDRFSAERPEGSISTLTIQRTEQRDSAMYRCASSPIGGRSYNSPLHFGNGTRLTVT.

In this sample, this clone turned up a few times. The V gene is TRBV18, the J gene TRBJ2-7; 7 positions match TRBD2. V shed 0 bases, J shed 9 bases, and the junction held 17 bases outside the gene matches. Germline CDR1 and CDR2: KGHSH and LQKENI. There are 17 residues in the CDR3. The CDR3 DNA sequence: TGTGCCAGCTCACCACCGGCTAGCGGAGCACCGCTACGAGGGCAGTACTTC. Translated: CASSPPASGAPLRGQYF.

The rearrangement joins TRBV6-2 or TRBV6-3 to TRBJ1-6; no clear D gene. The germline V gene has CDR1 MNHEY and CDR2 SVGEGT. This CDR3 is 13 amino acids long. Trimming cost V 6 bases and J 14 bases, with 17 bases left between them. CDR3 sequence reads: CASSSPLVKALHF. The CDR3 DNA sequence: TGTGCCAGCAGCTCACCACTAGTAAAGGCCCTCCACTTT.

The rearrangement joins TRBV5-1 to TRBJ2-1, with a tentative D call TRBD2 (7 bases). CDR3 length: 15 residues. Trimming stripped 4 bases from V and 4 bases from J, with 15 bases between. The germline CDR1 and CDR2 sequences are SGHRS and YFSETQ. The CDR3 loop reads CASSGGLAVYNEQFF. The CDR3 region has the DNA TGCGCCAGCAGCGGGGGGCTAGCGGTGTACAATGAGCAGTTCTTC.

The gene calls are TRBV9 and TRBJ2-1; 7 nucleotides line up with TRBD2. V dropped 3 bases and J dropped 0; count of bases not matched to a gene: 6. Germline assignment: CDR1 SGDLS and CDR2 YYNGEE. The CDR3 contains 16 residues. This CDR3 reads CASSALADPSYNEQFF. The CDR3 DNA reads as TGTGCCAGCAGCGCTCTAGCGGACCCCTCCTACAATGAGCAGTTCTTC. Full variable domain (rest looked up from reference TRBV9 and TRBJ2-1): DSGVTQTPKHLITATGQRVTLRCSPRSGDLSVYWYQQSLDQGLQFLIQYYNGEERAKGNILERFSAQQFPDLHSELNLSSLELGDSALYFCASSALADPSYNEQFFGPGTRLTVL.

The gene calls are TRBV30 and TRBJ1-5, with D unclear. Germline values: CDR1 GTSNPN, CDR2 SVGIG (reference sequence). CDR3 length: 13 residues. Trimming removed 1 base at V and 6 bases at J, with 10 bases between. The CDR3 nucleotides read TGTGCCTGGAGTGCGCATCCCAGTCAGCCCCAGCATTTT. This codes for CAWSAHPSQPQHF.

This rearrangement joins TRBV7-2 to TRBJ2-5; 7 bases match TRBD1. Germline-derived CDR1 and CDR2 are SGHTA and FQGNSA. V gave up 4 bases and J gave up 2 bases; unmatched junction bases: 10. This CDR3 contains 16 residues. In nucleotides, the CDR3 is TGTGCCAGCAGCTCACGAAAGAAGACAGGGCAAGAGACCCAGTACTTC. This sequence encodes CASSSRKKTGQETQYF.

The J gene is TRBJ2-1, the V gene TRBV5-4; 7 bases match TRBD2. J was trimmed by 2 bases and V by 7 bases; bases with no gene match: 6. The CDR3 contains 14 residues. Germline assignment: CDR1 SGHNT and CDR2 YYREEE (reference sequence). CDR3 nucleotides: TGTGCCAGCGCCCTAGCGGCAACCTACAATGAGCAGTTCTTC. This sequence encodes CASALAATYNEQFF.